This T cell receptor (beta chain) emerged from a study of blood T cell repertoires in COVID-19. Overall study context: Spain, Italy and the United States supplied samples that represented acute and convalescent COVID-19. The analysed material was cDNA or gDNA that came from T cells, B-cell-depleted T cells, or PBMCs.

The CDR3 runs 15 residues. CDR1 is MNHEY and CDR2 is SVGAGI in the germline V gene. Trimming cost V 6 bases and J 3 bases, with 18 bases left between them. Under the authors' procedure: Reference gene primer amplification gave nucleated cell count estimates. The repertoire was sequenced with immunoSEQ multiplex PCR; TCRdb's copy has only in-frame clones and lacks some. That table is the source of V, J and clone size, and D and trimming were worked out from the DNA. Counted here are 90,000 to 150,000 clones, 85% to 90% occurring once; the ten biggest clones make up roughly a tenth. The rearrangement uses TRBV6-5 and TRBJ2-7; tentatively, D is TRBD2 (6 bases). Input material: peripheral blood. This TCR derives from a man older than 75 with acute or convalescent COVID-19. The CDR3 region has the DNA TGTGCCAGCAGCTCCTATTCGGCGGGAAACTACGAGCAGTACTTC. This encodes CASSSYSAGNYEQYF.